This T cell receptor beta chain was identified in a study of identical twins' blood T cells. General study results and limits: Top TCRbeta clonotypes were shared more with twin than unrelated donors.

This clonotype has at least ten counts. The antigen remains unidentified. All three twin pairs grew up together with likely shared infections and vaccines. The CDR3 loop spans 15 amino acids. The germline CDR1 and CDR2 sequences are MDHEN and SYDVKM. V trimming: 4 bases; J trimming: 6 bases; junction bases outside the gene matches: 5. TCR cDNA libraries came from RNA via a modified published protocol. Authors' data handling: Per-library CDR3 reads ranged roughly 2 to 4 million; clonotypes, ~85,000 to ~500,000. TCRdb independently ran MiXCR on the 5' RACE reads; one entry per CDR3 protein. For this entry, the V and J calls and clone size follow TCRdb and not the study's own pipeline. The data show fewer than 450,000 distinct CDR3 sequences, over 25% seen once.

The V gene is TRBV28, the J gene TRBJ2-3, with 12 nucleotides matching TRBD2. The receptor comes from a woman aged 18-50 years in good health. Source material: PBMCs. The CDR3 protein is CASSSRLAGADTQYF. CDR3 coding DNA: TGTGCCAGCAGTTCCCGACTAGCGGGAGCCGATACGCAGTATTTT.